This record covers a single T cell receptor (beta chain). Its antigen has not been determined. Within one base of it there is no much larger clone, and no base qualities were kept. Collaborating institutions collected whole blood in K2EDTA tubes following their own protocols. Collaborator samples were shipped for TCRbeta analysis as frozen whole blood, isolated PBMCs, or DNA extracted from either sample type. The sample belongs to a study of blood T cell repertoires in COVID-19 (TCRdb year 2020). For the wider study: Collaborator samples came from the United States, Italy and Spain and covered acute and convalescent phases of COVID-19. The prospective study material was composed of cDNA or gDNA derived from T cells, B-cell-depleted T cells, or PBMCs. Subjects who had been exposed to COVID-19, were actively infected with it, or had recovered from it provided the deeply sampled blood TCRbeta repertoires that made up the dataset. The repertoires were released in a freely available public database intended as a resource for research on the immune response to SARS-CoV-2. The samples were drawn from the first 160 participants of the ongoing ImmuneRACE study and from about 1,200 subjects provided by 6 global collaborators. The sample metadata nearly always contained a de-identified subject ID, COVID-19 status, age in years and sex. HLA class I and class II types, where available, came from metadata supplied by the sample provider rather than from assay-based typing.

Paper-wide results and their limitations: The quantity of clinical and demographic metadata differed by source and by participant and was supplied without curation.

The immunoSEQ Assay, a bias-controlled multiplex PCR, was used to amplify TCRbeta CDR3 regions from genomic DNA. The published analysis was carried out like this. The number of nucleated cells in each sample was estimated from the amplification of reference gene primers within the assay. To quantify the absolute abundance of each unique TCRbeta CDR3 rearrangement, sequence reads were collapsed and filtered. For each sample, productive Simpson clonality was calculated as the square root of Simpson's diversity index over productive rearrangements. In its TCRdb copy, this immuneACCESS table keeps in-frame sequences only and misses some clones. Where compared with another copy, unresolved V genes explain less than half of these, and the others have no known cause. V and J calls and clone size are those listed in that table; D and trimming were worked out from the DNA. The sample table records 120,000 to 150,000 clones; around 86% of these occur just once. Of the sample, about 5.8% falls within the top ten clones.

Via the germline V gene (reference sequence), CDR1 is LGHDT and CDR2 YNNKEL. V sheds 1 base and J sheds 2 bases, leaving 13 bases between their ends. The CDR3 has 16 amino acids, counting the end cysteine and phenylalanine. Left in the record is the CDR3 DNA by itself, 48 bases read in frame from the first base. The receptor comes from a human donor in a cohort sampled during active COVID-19. The sample consisted of peripheral blood. This chain joins TRBV3-1 (or the pseudogene TRBV3-2) to TRBJ2-3; tentative D gene TRBD2, with 7 bases matching. The sequence in DNA is TGTGCCAGCAGCCAAGCGGGGGGCGGGCCCACAGATACGCAGTATTTT. The translation is CASSQAGGGPTDTQYF.